The source of this T cell receptor beta chain is a study of cytomegalovirus exposure and HLA in healthy donors. The study's findings and limits: V- and J-gene trimming of TCR beta was linked (in a later analysis) to a missense DCLRE1C variant.

In the PCR, 60 Vbeta and 13 Jbeta primers were used. Some clones are missing from TCRdb's copy, which holds only in-frame ones; the method was immunoSEQ multiplex PCR. The top ten hold over 4% of the sample, which has over 150,000 clones, roughly 80% seen once. Remarks on this clone: Antigen: not known.

The sequencing input was PBMCs. The clonotype comes from a male donor in good health and CMV-seronegative.

DNA of the CDR3: TGCGCCAGCAGCTTCGGCTCCCCGGAGGAGCAGTTCTTC. Its translation: CASSFGSPEEQFF. V usage is TRBV5-1 and J usage is TRBJ2-1; D gene ambiguous. The V and J ends lost 2 bases and 10 bases respectively, with 13 bases between them. Germline CDR1 and CDR2: SGHRS and YFSETQ. This CDR3 contains 13 residues.